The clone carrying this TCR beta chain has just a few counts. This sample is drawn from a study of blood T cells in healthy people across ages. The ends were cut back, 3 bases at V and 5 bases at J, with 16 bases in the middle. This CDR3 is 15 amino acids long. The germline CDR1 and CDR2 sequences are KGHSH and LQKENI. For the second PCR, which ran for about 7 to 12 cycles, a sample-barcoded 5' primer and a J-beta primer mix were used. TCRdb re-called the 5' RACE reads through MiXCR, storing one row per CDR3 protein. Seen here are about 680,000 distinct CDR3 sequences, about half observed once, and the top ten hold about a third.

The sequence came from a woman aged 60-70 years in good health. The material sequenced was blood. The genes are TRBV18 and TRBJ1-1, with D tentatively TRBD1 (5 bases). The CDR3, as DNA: TGTGCCAGCTCACCGCGGCTGACAGATGATACTGAAGCTTTCTTT. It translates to CASSPRLTDDTEAFF.